This is a list of T cell receptor beta chains from one sample in a study of shared clonotypes between healthy human individuals. The method was immunoSEQ multiplex PCR; TCRdb's version includes in-frame clones alone and lacks a portion of them. Of millions of clones listed, 85% to 95% are singletons. The sequencing input was naive CD8+ T cells from PBMCs. Receptors were obtained from a man between 18 and 35 years old in good health. Some clones in this sample may be carry-over from other donors' samples. Each CDR3 is given with its conserved first and last residue. Each record gives: clone size, CDR3 length, J gene, V gene, D gene, CDR3 protein, CDR3 DNA. D genes are given only for firm matches. Clone size is not always given. Where it is, it says once, few, many or a class for expanded clones.

abundance: .
len: 19
j_gene: TRBJ2-7
v_gene: TRBV7-9
d_gene: .
CDR3aa: CASSQGRLGRDARLHEQYF
CDR3nt: TGCGCCAGCAGCCAAGGCCGACTGGGAAGGGACGCACGCCTCCACGAGCAGTACTTC

abundance: once
len: 14
j_gene: TRBJ2-3
v_gene: TRBV4-1
d_gene: .
CDR3aa: CASSREPRTDTQYF
CDR3nt: TGCGCCAGCAGCAGAGAGCCGCGCACAGATACGCAGTATTTT

abundance: once
len: 13
j_gene: TRBJ1-2
v_gene: TRBV6-5
d_gene: .
CDR3aa: CASSSGPNYGYTF
CDR3nt: TGTGCCAGCAGTTCGGGACCGAACTATGGCTACACCTTC

abundance: once
len: 16
j_gene: TRBJ2-5
v_gene: TRBV5-1
d_gene: TRBD2
CDR3aa: CASSLTAAGEDETQYF
CDR3nt: TGCGCCAGCAGCTTAACCGCAGCGGGAGAGGATGAGACCCAGTACTTC

abundance: .
len: 14
j_gene: TRBJ1-1
v_gene: TRBV28
d_gene: .
CDR3aa: CASSRPWANTEAFF
CDR3nt: TGTGCCAGCAGTAGGCCCTGGGCTAACACTGAAGCTTTCTTT

abundance: .
len: 14
j_gene: TRBJ2-3
v_gene: TRBV27
d_gene: .
CDR3aa: CASSLGAYTDTQYF
CDR3nt: TGTGCCAGCAGTCTGGGCGCGTACACAGATACGCAGTATTTT

abundance: .
len: 17
j_gene: TRBJ1-2
v_gene: TRBV27
d_gene: .
CDR3aa: CASRPIFNSIHNYGYTF
CDR3nt: TGTGCCAGCAGACCAATATTTAACTCGATACATAACTATGGCTACACCTTC

abundance: .
len: 15
j_gene: TRBJ1-5
v_gene: TRBV28
d_gene: TRBD1
CDR3aa: CASTEVGQDNQPQHF
CDR3nt: TGTGCCAGCACCGAAGTCGGACAGGACAATCAGCCCCAGCATTTT

abundance: .
len: 17
j_gene: TRBJ2-3
v_gene: TRBV27
d_gene: .
CDR3aa: CASSLSFRGASTDTQYF
CDR3nt: TGTGCCAGCAGTTTATCGTTTCGGGGGGCGAGCACAGATACGCAGTATTTT

abundance: once
len: 14
j_gene: TRBJ2-7
v_gene: TRBV28
d_gene: .
CDR3aa: CASTKQWTIYEQYF
CDR3nt: TGTGCCAGTACTAAACAGTGGACGATCTACGAGCAGTACTTC

abundance: .
len: 16
j_gene: TRBJ2-3
v_gene: TRBV4-1
d_gene: TRBD2
CDR3aa: CASSRILASRTDTQYF
CDR3nt: TGCGCCAGCAGCCGCATACTAGCGTCCCGCACAGATACGCAGTATTTT

abundance: .
len: 14
j_gene: TRBJ1-1
v_gene: TRBV7-9
d_gene: .
CDR3aa: CASSLAGGITEAFF
CDR3nt: TGTGCCAGCAGCCTAGCCGGCGGGATTACTGAAGCTTTCTTT

abundance: .
len: 13
j_gene: TRBJ1-1
v_gene: TRBV15
d_gene: .
CDR3aa: CATSTRAGTEAFF
CDR3nt: TGTGCCACCAGCACCAGGGCGGGAACTGAAGCTTTCTTT

abundance: few
len: 14
j_gene: TRBJ1-1
v_gene: TRBV10-3
d_gene: .
CDR3aa: CAIRGGSGNTEAFF
CDR3nt: TGTGCCATCAGGGGGGGGTCAGGGAACACTGAAGCTTTCTTT

abundance: once
len: 15
j_gene: TRBJ1-1
v_gene: TRBV2
d_gene: .
CDR3aa: CASSELQGGFPEAFF
CDR3nt: TGTGCCAGCAGTGAGTTACAGGGCGGGTTCCCTGAAGCTTTCTTT

abundance: .
len: 16
j_gene: TRBJ1-2
v_gene: TRBV7-9
d_gene: .
CDR3aa: CASSLAGPGDNYGYTF
CDR3nt: TGTGCCAGCAGCTTAGCGGGGCCAGGGGATAACTATGGCTACACCTTC

abundance: .
len: 14
j_gene: TRBJ1-2
v_gene: TRBV11-2
d_gene: TRBD1
CDR3aa: CASSLGSGGFGYTF
CDR3nt: TGTGCCAGCAGCTTAGGGTCAGGGGGCTTTGGCTACACCTTC

abundance: .
len: 15
j_gene: TRBJ2-3
v_gene: TRBV7-6
d_gene: TRBD2
CDR3aa: CASSLLAVGTDTQYF
CDR3nt: TGTGCCAGCAGCTTGCTAGCGGTAGGCACAGATACGCAGTATTTT

abundance: once
len: 14
j_gene: TRBJ2-1
v_gene: TRBV5-6
d_gene: .
CDR3aa: CASRSGGSYNEQFF
CDR3nt: TGTGCCAGCAGGTCCGGTGGCTCCTACAATGAGCAGTTCTTC

abundance: .
len: 16
j_gene: TRBJ1-4
v_gene: TRBV4-1
d_gene: .
CDR3aa: CASSQDSGARNEKLFF
CDR3nt: TGCGCCAGCAGCCAAGATAGCGGGGCCCGGAATGAAAAACTGTTTTTT

abundance: once
len: 16
j_gene: TRBJ2-3
v_gene: TRBV25-1
d_gene: .
CDR3aa: CASSQGRGSGADTQYF
CDR3nt: TGTGCCAGCAGCCAGGGGCGGGGTTCAGGCGCAGATACGCAGTATTTT

abundance: .
len: 15
j_gene: TRBJ1-2
v_gene: TRBV28
d_gene: .
CDR3aa: CASSLKGGKGYGYTF
CDR3nt: TGTGCCAGCAGTTTAAAGGGGGGAAAAGGCTATGGCTACACCTTC

abundance: .
len: 13
j_gene: TRBJ1-1
v_gene: TRBV5-1
d_gene: TRBD1
CDR3aa: CASSLDRGYEAFF
CDR3nt: TGCGCCAGCAGCTTGGACAGGGGATATGAAGCTTTCTTT

abundance: .
len: 18
j_gene: TRBJ1-5
v_gene: TRBV19
d_gene: .
CDR3aa: CASSMPGRRAWGDQPQHF
CDR3nt: TGTGCCAGTAGTATGCCGGGACGGCGGGCCTGGGGCGATCAGCCCCAGCATTTT

abundance: .
len: 15
j_gene: TRBJ2-1
v_gene: TRBV28
d_gene: .
CDR3aa: CASSDSWTAYNEQFF
CDR3nt: TGTGCCAGCAGTGATTCCTGGACGGCCTACAATGAGCAGTTCTTC

abundance: .
len: 15
j_gene: TRBJ2-7
v_gene: TRBV19
d_gene: TRBD1
CDR3aa: CASSIGYRGEYEQYF
CDR3nt: TGTGCCAGTAGTATAGGTTACAGGGGAGAATACGAGCAGTACTTC

abundance: .
len: 15
j_gene: TRBJ2-2
v_gene: TRBV7-8
d_gene: .
CDR3aa: CAELTAGSITGELFF
CDR3nt: TGTGCCGAGCTTACGGCCGGGAGTATCACCGGGGAGCTGTTTTTT

abundance: .
len: 15
j_gene: TRBJ1-4
v_gene: TRBV11-2
d_gene: TRBD1
CDR3aa: CASSFFDRDNEKLFF
CDR3nt: TGTGCCAGCAGCTTCTTCGACAGGGATAATGAAAAACTGTTTTTT

abundance: .
len: 9
j_gene: TRBJ2-7
v_gene: TRBV6-9
d_gene: .
CDR3aa: CASKDEQYF
CDR3nt: TGTGCCAGCAAGGACGAGCAGTACTTC

abundance: .
len: 19
j_gene: TRBJ2-3
v_gene: TRBV11-2
d_gene: TRBD2
CDR3aa: CASSRRYGLAELTTDTQYF
CDR3nt: TGTGCCAGCAGCCGCAGGTACGGACTAGCGGAACTAACGACAGATACGCAGTATTTT

abundance: .
len: 14
j_gene: TRBJ2-1
v_gene: TRBV30
d_gene: .
CDR3aa: CAWSGPPSPNEQFF
CDR3nt: TGTGCCTGGAGTGGCCCCCCGAGCCCGAATGAGCAGTTCTTC

abundance: .
len: 15
j_gene: TRBJ1-4
v_gene: TRBV11-2
d_gene: .
CDR3aa: CASSLDLRRHEKLFF
CDR3nt: TGTGCCAGCAGCTTAGATTTACGGCGTCATGAAAAACTGTTTTTT

abundance: .
len: 15
j_gene: TRBJ2-7
v_gene: TRBV11-3
d_gene: TRBD2
CDR3aa: CASSPRASGAYEQYF
CDR3nt: TGTGCCAGCAGCCCCAGGGCTAGCGGCGCCTACGAGCAGTACTTC

abundance: .
len: 13
j_gene: TRBJ2-5
v_gene: TRBV10-3
d_gene: .
CDR3aa: CAISDVPAETQYF
CDR3nt: TGTGCCATCAGTGACGTTCCCGCGGAGACCCAGTACTTC

abundance: .
len: 15
j_gene: TRBJ2-5
v_gene: TRBV4-1
d_gene: .
CDR3aa: CASSLGGAPQETQYF
CDR3nt: TGCGCCAGCAGCCTCGGGGGAGCTCCCCAAGAGACCCAGTACTTC

abundance: .
len: 11
j_gene: TRBJ2-7
v_gene: TRBV7-9
d_gene: .
CDR3aa: CASSSLSEQYF
CDR3nt: TGTGCCAGCAGCTCCTTGAGCGAGCAGTACTTC